This TCR beta chain was recovered during a study of cytomegalovirus exposure and HLA in healthy donors (dated by TCRdb to about 2017). For the study in its entirety: The roughly 670 repertoires of the first cohort and the 95 to 150 validation repertoires were produced on the same platform, according to a later analysis. The aim of the study was to test whether cataloging public T cell receptors could identify signatures of past pathogen exposure. A separate validation cohort of 100 to 150 different subjects was used in addition to the 666-subject first cohort. High-throughput TCR immunosequencing, statistical association of individual TCRs with disease status, and machine learning were combined to predict cytomegalovirus infection status. The research as a whole found: Three of the identified cytomegalovirus-associated TCR beta chains were confirmed in vitro to be specific for cytomegalovirus antigens. While some public TCRs were present in many individuals, most TCR sequences turned up only very rarely across donors. The study listed 150 to 200 TCR beta chains as associated with cytomegalovirus. It was suggested by the authors that the approach could potentially be generalized to other disease states and immunological phenotypes. A later analysis had no HLA typing for the validation cohort, so co-occurrence there was scored across all 120 repertoires. Cytomegalovirus status was reported to be diagnosed by the classifier with high specificity and sensitivity in both the original and validation cohorts. Of the cluster scores, roughly 93% were above 0 in a later analysis, which found that TCRs clustered in the first cohort also tended to co-occur in the approximately 120 validation repertoires.

Separate from the approximately 690-subject first cohort, the validation cohort of 90 to 150 subjects was the group to which the donors belonged. The CDR3 runs 17 amino acids, cysteine and phenylalanine included. Just CDR3 DNA is preserved here, 51 bases in frame from base 1. CDR1 and CDR2 were assigned from the germline V gene (reference sequence) as SGHNT and YYREEE. Trimming leaves V shorter by 4 bases and J shorter by 8 bases, with the junction holding 11 bases beyond the gene matches. As concerns this clone: This receptor's antigen is unknown. No base-level quality is on record; no much larger clone is a single base apart.

The library was made by the immunoSEQ multiplex PCR assay. From the authors' description of their analysis: A statistical classification framework was built for diagnosing cytomegalovirus status from the catalog of TCR beta chain sequences. Imported from immuneACCESS, the table was reduced by TCRdb to in-frame sequences with V and J called. These copies leave out some clones; in studies compared against another copy, an unresolved V gene accounts for under half, and the cause of the remainder is not known. The DNA was the basis for D and trimming; V, J and clone size are from that table. Across this sample there are some 67,000 clones, with about 95% seen only once. The ten largest clones add up to roughly 1% of the sample.

The sample was PBMCs. The sequence was collected from a woman aged 18 to 35 in good health and CMV-seronegative. The rearrangement combines TRBV5-4 with TRBJ2-1; 14 central bases correspond to TRBD2. The DNA sequence reads TGTGCCAGCAGCCGCGGACTAGCGGGAGGAGGGATTGATGAGCAGTTCTTC. This gives the protein CASSRGLAGGGIDEQFF.